Below, 17 T cell receptor beta chains from the same sample are listed, as sequenced in a study of T cell repertoires in cytomegalovirus infection. TCRdb recomputed calls from the reads with MiXCR, one row per CDR3 protein. Altogether about 310,000 distinct CDR3 sequences are present, 15% to 20% being singletons, with the ten largest covering around 12%. The sequencing input was PBMCs. These receptors were collected from a human donor in good health (CMV status not recorded). Some clones in this sample may be carry-over from other donors' samples.

J is TRBJ1-2 and V is TRBV12-3 or TRBV12-4; D call uncertain. The CDR3 totals 12 residues. Trimming took off 6 bases at V and 7 bases at J, with 12 bases between the two ends. CDR3 loop: CASSRHSSGYTF. The DNA of the CDR3 is TGTGCCAGCAGCCGGCATTCCTCTGGCTACACCTTC.

This clonotype was seen at least ten times. V is TRBV2 and J is TRBJ1-1; D gene ambiguous. In germline, CDR1 is SNHLY, CDR2 FYNNEI. Trimming pared 5 bases from V and 4 bases from J, leaving 14 bases between. The CDR3 spans 14 residues. The DNA for the CDR3 is TGTGCCAGCAGTCTGGAGACCGCTACCACTGAAGCTTTCTTT. Translation gives CASSLETATTEAFF.

This clonotype has only a few counts. The chain links TRBV18 to TRBJ1-5, with D uncertain. Per germline, CDR1 KGHSH and CDR2 LQKENI. With 2 bases removed from V and 6 bases from J, the gap between germline ends came to 14 bases. The CDR3 runs to 15 residues. CDR3 sequence: CASSPGREFGQPQHF. The CDR3 DNA reads TGTGCCAGCTCACCAGGAAGGGAATTCGGTCAGCCCCAGCATTTT. The variable domain in full, with the rest retrieved from reference TRBV18 and TRBJ1-5, is NAGVMQNPRHLVRRRGQEARLRCSPMKGHSHVYWYRQLPEEGLKFMVYLQKENIIDESGMPKERFSAEFPKEGPSILRIQQVVRGDSAAYFCASSPGREFGQPQHFGDGTRLSIL.

This clonotype appeared a few times. The chain has TRBV6-6 and TRBJ2-7; 9 bases align to TRBD2. The CDR3 is 14 residues long. Trimming removed 7 bases from V and 13 bases from J; junction bases left unmatched: 17. The germline V gene has CDR1 MNHNY and CDR2 SVGAGI (reference sequence). CDR3 sequence reads: CASTLGLAGRNFYF. CDR3 nucleotides: TGTGCCAGCACCCTCGGGCTAGCGGGGAGAAATTTCTACTTC.

This clonotype came up once. A much larger clone lies one base from this, so it may be a read error. V is TRBV20-1 and J is TRBJ2-7; no clear D. The CDR3 sequence is 12 residues long. The germline V gene encodes CDR1 DFQATT and CDR2 SNEGSKA (reference sequence). CDR3 nucleotide sequence: TGCAGTGGTAGACAAAGCGCCTACGAGCAGTACTTC. Its translation is CSGRQSAYEQYF.

This clonotype has a handful of counts. The gene calls are TRBV20-1 and TRBJ1-4; tentatively, D is TRBD1 (5 bases). CDR1 and CDR2 from the germline V gene are DFQATT and SNEGSKA (reference sequence). The length of the CDR3 is 13 residues. As DNA, the CDR3 is TGCGCGTCGGGGACTGCAACTAATGAAAAACTGTTTTTT. This codes for CASGTATNEKLFF.

In nucleotides, the CDR3 is TGTGCCAGCAGTGGAGGCGGGACTAGCACAGATACGCAGTATTTT. Encoded protein: CASSGGGTSTDTQYF. The rearrangement joins TRBV12-3 or TRBV12-4 to TRBJ2-3, with a tentative D call TRBD2 (6 bases). Trimming pared 5 bases from V and 0 bases from J, leaving 12 bases between. This CDR3 is 15 amino acids long.

This chain connects TRBV19 to TRBJ1-1; D is uncertain. Germline CDR1 and CDR2: LNHDA and SQIVND (reference sequence). The CDR3 is 14 residues long. Trimming cost V 3 bases and J 4 bases, with 12 bases left between them. DNA of the CDR3: TGTGCCAGTAGTATTGGGATGGGCGGCACTGAAGCTTTCTTT. This sequence encodes CASSIGMGGTEAFF.

The V gene is TRBV4-1, the J gene TRBJ1-5; D is undetermined. Per germline, CDR1 MGHRA and CDR2 YSYEKL. Trimming took off 1 base at V and 2 bases at J, with 6 bases between the two ends. The CDR3 length is 14 residues. The CDR3 sequence is CASSQGWGNQPQHF. The DNA for the CDR3 is TGCGCCAGCAGCCAAGGCTGGGGCAATCAGCCCCAGCATTTT.

The chain couples TRBV6-2 or TRBV6-3 to TRBJ2-7; no firm D call. Looked up from germline, CDR1 is MNHEY and CDR2 is SVGEGT. Trimming cost V 7 bases and J 2 bases, with 9 bases left between them. The CDR3 runs 12 residues. This CDR3 reads CASNSATYEQYF. CDR3 DNA sequence: TGTGCCAGCAACTCGGCCACCTACGAGCAGTACTTC.

This chain joins TRBV5-5 and TRBJ2-5; D remains unclear. Germline-derived CDR1 and CDR2 are SGHKS and YYEKEE (reference sequence). V was cut by 2 bases and J by 5 bases, with 10 bases left in between. The CDR3 spans 13 residues. The CDR3 DNA follows: TGTGCCAGCAGCTTCGAGTGGCGGGAGACCCAGTACTTC. Amino acid sequence: CASSFEWRETQYF.

In its sample, this clonotype was seen a few times. The CDR3 DNA follows: TGCGCCAGCAGCACACCGGTTGAGGGGACCCAGTACTTC. Translated, it gives CASSTPVEGTQYF. This sequence joins TRBV4-1 and TRBJ2-5; weak D call: TRBD2 (5 bases). Germline lookup yields CDR1 MGHRA and CDR2 YSYEKL. This CDR3 is 13 amino acids long. V was trimmed by 5 bases and J by 7 bases, leaving 14 bases between them.

This sequence joins TRBV18 and TRBJ2-1, with D unclear. The CDR3 is 15 residues long. Germline V CDR1 and CDR2: KGHSH, LQKENI. The V gene lost 5 bases and the J gene lost 8 bases, with 19 bases spanning the gap. The chain's CDR3 is CASSSKTVRFDEQFF. DNA of the CDR3: TGTGCCAGCTCATCGAAGACGGTACGATTCGATGAGCAGTTCTTC.

The CDR3 bases are TGCAGTGCTAGAGAGCGGGGGGGATCCACAGATACGCAGTATTTT. Its translation is CSARERGGSTDTQYF. This chain uses TRBV20-1 with TRBJ2-3, with TRBD2 matching 9 bases. Germline CDR1 and CDR2: DFQATT and SNEGSKA (reference sequence). The ends lost 0 bases at V and 2 bases at J; junction bases unmatched: 3. The length of the CDR3 is 15 residues.

This clonotype was seen at least ten times. The rearrangement joins TRBV7-2 to TRBJ2-7, with 7 bases matching TRBD2. CDR1 is SGHTA and CDR2 is FQGNSA in the germline V gene. Unmatched junction bases numbered 3, after V lost 5 bases and J lost 2 bases. The CDR3 loop spans 13 amino acids. The CDR3, as DNA: TGTGCCAGCAGCCCCCGGGGGGCCTACGAGCAGTACTTC. Translated, it gives CASSPRGAYEQYF.

This chain links TRBV18 with TRBJ1-2; D is unresolved. Germline CDR1 reads KGHSH; CDR2 reads LQKENI. The CDR3 has 14 residues. V lost 3 bases, J lost 3 bases, and 11 bases lay in between. The CDR3 protein is CASSPPGQDYGYTF. CDR3 in DNA: TGTGCCAGCTCACCCCCCGGGCAGGACTATGGCTACACCTTC.

This clonotype was recorded a few times. The chain recombines TRBV7-8 with TRBJ1-1, with 9 bases lining up with TRBD1. V dropped 0 bases and J dropped 5; count of bases not matched to a gene: 13. The CDR3 has 18 residues. Germline values: CDR1 SGHVS, CDR2 FQNEAQ. The CDR3 DNA sequence: TGTGCCAGCAGCTTAGCGCGGGAACAGGGGGCTTCGTGGACTGAAGCTTTCTTT. This translates into CASSLAREQGASWTEAFF. The variable domain in full, with the rest retrieved from reference TRBV7-8 and TRBJ1-1, is GAGVSQSPRYKVAKRGQDVALRCDPISGHVSLFWYQQALGQGPEFLTYFQNEAQLDKSGLPSDRFFAERPEGSVSTLKIQRTQQEDSAVYLCASSLAREQGASWTEAFFGQGTRLTVV.